This TCR beta chain originates from a study of cytomegalovirus exposure and HLA in healthy donors. Trimming stripped 0 bases from V and 12 bases from J, with 12 bases between. This CDR3 spans 12 amino acids. The germline gives CDR1 SGHTA, CDR2 FQGNSA. This clone was picked up one time. Its antigen is as yet unknown. Vbeta (60) and Jbeta (13) primers were used in the PCR. Sequencing was performed with immunoSEQ multiplex PCR; in TCRdb, only in-frame clones are kept and a portion is missing. This table has over 100,000 clones, around 80% appearing once. Study-wide findings and caveats: In a later analysis, 15,000 to 20,000 TCR beta sequences were associated with HLA alleles at 0.05 false discovery rate.

The sample taken for sequencing was PBMCs. This chain connects TRBV7-2 to TRBJ2-7; tentatively, D is TRBD1 (5 bases). The TCR comes from a young woman in good health and CMV-seropositive. The CDR3 bases are TGTGCCAGCAGCTTAGCGCGGACACCGGGGTACTTC. Amino acids: CASSLARTPGYF.